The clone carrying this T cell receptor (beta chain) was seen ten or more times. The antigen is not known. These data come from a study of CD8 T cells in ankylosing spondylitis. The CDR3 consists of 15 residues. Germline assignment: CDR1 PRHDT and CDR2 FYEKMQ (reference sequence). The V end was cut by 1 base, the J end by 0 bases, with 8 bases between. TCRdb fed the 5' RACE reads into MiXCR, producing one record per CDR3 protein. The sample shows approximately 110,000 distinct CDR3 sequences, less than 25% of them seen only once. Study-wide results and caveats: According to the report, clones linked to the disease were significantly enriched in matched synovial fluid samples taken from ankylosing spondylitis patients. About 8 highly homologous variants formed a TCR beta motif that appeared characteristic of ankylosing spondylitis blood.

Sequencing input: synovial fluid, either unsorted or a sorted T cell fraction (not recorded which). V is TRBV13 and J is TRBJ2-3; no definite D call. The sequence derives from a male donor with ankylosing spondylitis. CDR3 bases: TGTGCCAGCAGCTTAGAAGGTCCAAGCACAGATACGCAGTATTTT. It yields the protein CASSLEGPSTDTQYF.